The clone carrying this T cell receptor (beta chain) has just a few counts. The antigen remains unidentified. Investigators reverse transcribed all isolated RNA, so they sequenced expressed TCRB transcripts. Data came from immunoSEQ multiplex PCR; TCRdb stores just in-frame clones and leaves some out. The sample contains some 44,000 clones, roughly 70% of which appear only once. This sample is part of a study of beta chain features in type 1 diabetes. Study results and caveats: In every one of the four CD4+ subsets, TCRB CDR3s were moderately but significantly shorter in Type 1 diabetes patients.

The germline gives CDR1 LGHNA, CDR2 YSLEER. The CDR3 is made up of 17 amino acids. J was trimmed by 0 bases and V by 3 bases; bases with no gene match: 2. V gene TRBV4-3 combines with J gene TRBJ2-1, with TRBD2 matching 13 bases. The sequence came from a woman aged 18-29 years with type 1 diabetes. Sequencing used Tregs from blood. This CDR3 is CASSQGLAGHSYNEQFF. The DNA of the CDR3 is TGCGCCAGCAGCCAGGGACTAGCGGGGCACTCCTACAATGAGCAGTTCTTC.